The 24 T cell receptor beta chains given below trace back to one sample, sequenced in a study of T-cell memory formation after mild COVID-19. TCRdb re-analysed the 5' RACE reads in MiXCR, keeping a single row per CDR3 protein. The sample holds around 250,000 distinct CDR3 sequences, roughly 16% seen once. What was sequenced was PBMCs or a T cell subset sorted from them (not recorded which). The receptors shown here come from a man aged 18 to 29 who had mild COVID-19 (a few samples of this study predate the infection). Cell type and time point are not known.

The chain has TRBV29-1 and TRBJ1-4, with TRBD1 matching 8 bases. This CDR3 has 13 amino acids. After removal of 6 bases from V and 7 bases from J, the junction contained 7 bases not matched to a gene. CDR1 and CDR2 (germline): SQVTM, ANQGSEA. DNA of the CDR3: TGCAGCGTCCCCGGGACAGGATTTGAAAAACTGTTTTTT. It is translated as CSVPGTGFEKLFF. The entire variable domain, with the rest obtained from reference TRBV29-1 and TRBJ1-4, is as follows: SAVISQKPSRDICQRGTSLTIQCQVDSQVTMMFWYRQQPGQSLTLIATANQGSEATYESGFVIDKFPISRPNLTFSTLTVSNMSPEDSSIYLCSVPGTGFEKLFFGSGTQLSVL.

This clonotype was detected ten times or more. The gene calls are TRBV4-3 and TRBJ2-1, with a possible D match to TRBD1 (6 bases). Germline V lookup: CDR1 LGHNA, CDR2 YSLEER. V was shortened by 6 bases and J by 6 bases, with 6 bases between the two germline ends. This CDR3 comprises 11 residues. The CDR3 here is CASRGANEQFF. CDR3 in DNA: TGCGCCAGCAGGGGGGCCAATGAGCAGTTCTTC.

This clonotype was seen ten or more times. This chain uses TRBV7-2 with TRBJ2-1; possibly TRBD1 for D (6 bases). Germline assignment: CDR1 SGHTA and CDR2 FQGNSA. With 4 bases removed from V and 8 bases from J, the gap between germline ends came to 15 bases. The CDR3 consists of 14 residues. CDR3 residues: CASSSFRAGDEQFF. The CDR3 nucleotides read TGTGCCAGCAGCTCCTTCAGGGCAGGGGATGAGCAGTTCTTC.

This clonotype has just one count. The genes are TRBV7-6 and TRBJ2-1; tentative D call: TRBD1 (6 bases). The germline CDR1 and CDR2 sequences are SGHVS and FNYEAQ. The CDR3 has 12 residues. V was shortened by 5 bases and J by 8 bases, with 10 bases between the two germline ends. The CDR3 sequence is CASSTTGHEQFF. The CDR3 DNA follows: TGTGCCAGCAGCACCACAGGGCATGAGCAGTTCTTC.

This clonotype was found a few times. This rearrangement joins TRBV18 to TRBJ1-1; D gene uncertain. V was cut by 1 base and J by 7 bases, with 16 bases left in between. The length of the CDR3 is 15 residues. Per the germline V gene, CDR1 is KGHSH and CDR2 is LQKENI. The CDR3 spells CASSPREGFDSEAFF. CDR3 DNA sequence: TGTGCCAGCTCACCACGAGAAGGATTCGATAGTGAAGCTTTCTTT.

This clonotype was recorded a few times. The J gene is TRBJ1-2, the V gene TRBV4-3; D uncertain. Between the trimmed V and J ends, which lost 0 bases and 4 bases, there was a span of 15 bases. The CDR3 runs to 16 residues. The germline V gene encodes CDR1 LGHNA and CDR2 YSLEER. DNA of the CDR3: TGCGCCAGCAGCCAAGATATTGGCGGAGACATCTATGGCTACACCTTC. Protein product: CASSQDIGGDIYGYTF.

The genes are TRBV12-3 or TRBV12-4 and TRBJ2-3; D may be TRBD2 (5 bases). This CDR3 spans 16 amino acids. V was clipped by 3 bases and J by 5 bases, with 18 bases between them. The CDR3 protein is CASSFIWSIRGDTQYF. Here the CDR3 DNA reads TGTGCCAGCAGTTTTATTTGGTCTATCCGGGGAGATACGCAGTATTTT.

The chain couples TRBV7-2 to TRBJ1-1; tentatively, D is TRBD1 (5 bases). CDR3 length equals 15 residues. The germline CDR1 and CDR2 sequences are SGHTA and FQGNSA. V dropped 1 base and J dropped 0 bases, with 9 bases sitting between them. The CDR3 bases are TGTGCCAGCAGCTTAGGGGGGGGTATGAACACTGAAGCTTTCTTT. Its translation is CASSLGGGMNTEAFF. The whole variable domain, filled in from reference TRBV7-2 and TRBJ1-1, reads GAGVSQSPSNKVTEKGKDVELRCDPISGHTALYWYRQSLGQGLEFLIYFQGNSAPDKSGLPSDRFSAERTGGSVSTLTIQRTQQEDSAVYLCASSLGGGMNTEAFFGQGTRLTVV.

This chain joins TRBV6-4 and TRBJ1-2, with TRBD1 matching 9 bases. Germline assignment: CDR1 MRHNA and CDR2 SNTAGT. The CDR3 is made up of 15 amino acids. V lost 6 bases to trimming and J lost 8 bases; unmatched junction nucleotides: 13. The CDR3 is CASSPSGTGYNGYTF. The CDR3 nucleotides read TGTGCCAGCAGCCCCTCCGGGACAGGGTATAACGGCTACACCTTC.

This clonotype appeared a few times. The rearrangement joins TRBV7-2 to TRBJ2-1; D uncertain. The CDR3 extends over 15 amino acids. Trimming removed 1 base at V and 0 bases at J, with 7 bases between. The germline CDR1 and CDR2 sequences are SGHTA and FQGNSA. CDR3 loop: CASSLDVSSYNEQFF. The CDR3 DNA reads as TGTGCCAGCAGCTTAGACGTGAGCTCCTACAATGAGCAGTTCTTC.

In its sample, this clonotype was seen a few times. CDR3 amino acids: CASSQDSVGPSGANVLTF. The DNA of the CDR3 is TGTGCCAGCAGCCAAGATTCGGTCGGGCCGTCTGGGGCCAACGTCCTGACTTTC. The J gene is TRBJ2-6, the V gene TRBV4-2; D is ambiguous. Germline loops: CDR1 LGHNA, CDR2 YNFKEQ. The CDR3 spans 18 residues. Trimming shortened V by 0 bases and J by 1 base, and 13 bases separated the two germline ends.

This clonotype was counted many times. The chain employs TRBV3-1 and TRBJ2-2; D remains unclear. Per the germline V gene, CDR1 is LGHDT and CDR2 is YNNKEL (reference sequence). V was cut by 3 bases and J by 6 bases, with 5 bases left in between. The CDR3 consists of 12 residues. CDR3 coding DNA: TGTGCCAGCAGCCAGGGGTCCGGGGAGCTGTTTTTT. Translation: CASSQGSGELFF.

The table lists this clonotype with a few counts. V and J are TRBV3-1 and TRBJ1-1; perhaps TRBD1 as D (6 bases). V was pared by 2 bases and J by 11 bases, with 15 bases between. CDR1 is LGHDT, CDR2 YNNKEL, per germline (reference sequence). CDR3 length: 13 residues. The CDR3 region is CASSQRPGEKAFF. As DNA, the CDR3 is TGTGCCAGCAGCCAAAGGCCAGGGGAAAAGGCTTTCTTT.

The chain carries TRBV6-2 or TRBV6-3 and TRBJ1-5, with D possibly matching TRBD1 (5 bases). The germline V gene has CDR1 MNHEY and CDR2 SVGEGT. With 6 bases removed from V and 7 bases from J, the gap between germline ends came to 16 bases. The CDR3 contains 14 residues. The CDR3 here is CASRDPGGLQPQHF. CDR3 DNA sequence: TGTGCCAGCAGGGACCCGGGGGGTTTACAGCCCCAGCATTTT.

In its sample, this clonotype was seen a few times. The CDR3 region has the DNA TGCGCCAGCAGCCCCGGGACATATGAATACAATGAGCAGTTCTTC. This gives the protein CASSPGTYEYNEQFF. V gene TRBV5-1 combines with J gene TRBJ2-1; D possibly corresponds to TRBD1 (6 bases). V lost 4 bases and J lost 4, with 15 bases in between. The germline V gene encodes CDR1 SGHRS and CDR2 YFSETQ. There are 15 residues in the CDR3.

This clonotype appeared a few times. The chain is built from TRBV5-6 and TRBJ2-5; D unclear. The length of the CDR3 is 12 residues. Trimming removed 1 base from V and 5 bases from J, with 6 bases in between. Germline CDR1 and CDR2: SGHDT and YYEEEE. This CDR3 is CASSLWAETQYF. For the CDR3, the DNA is TGTGCCAGCAGCTTGTGGGCCGAGACCCAGTACTTC.

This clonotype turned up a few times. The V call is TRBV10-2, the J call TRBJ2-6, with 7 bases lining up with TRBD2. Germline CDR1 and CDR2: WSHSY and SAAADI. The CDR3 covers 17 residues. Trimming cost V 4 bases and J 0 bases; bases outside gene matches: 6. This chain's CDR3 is CASSGGGTNSGANVLTF. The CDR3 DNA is TGCGCCAGCAGTGGTGGGGGGACTAACTCTGGGGCCAACGTCCTGACTTTC.

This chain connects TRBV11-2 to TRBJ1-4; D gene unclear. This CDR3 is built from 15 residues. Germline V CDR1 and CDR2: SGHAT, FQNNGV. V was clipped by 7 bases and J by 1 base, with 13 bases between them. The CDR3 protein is CASTSRGITNEKLFF. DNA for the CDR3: TGTGCCAGCACCTCCCGAGGGATAACTAATGAAAAACTGTTTTTT. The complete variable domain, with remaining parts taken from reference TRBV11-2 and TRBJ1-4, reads EAGVAQSPRYKIIEKRQSVAFWCNPISGHATLYWYQQILGQGPKLLIQFQNNGVVDDSQLPKDRFSAERLKGVDSTLKIQPAKLEDSAVYLCASTSRGITNEKLFFGSGTQLSVL.

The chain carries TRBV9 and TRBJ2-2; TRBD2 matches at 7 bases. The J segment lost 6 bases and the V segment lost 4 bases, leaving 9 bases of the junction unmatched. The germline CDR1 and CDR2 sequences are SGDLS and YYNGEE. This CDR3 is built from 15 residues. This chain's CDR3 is CASSFGGGIAGELFF. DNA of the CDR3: TGTGCCAGCAGCTTTGGGGGGGGAATCGCCGGGGAGCTGTTTTTT.

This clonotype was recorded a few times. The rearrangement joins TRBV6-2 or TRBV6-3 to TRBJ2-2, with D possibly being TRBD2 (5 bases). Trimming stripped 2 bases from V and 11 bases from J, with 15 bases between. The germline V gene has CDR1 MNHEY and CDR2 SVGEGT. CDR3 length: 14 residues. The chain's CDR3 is CASSYLLDRGELFF. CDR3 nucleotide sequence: TGTGCCAGCAGTTACCTCTTAGACCGGGGAGAGCTGTTTTTT.

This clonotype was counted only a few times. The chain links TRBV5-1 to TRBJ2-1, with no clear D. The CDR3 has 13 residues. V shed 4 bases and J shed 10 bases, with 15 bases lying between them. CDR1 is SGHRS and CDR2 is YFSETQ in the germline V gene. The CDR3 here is CASSITTGGEQFF. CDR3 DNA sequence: TGCGCCAGCAGCATCACGACCGGTGGGGAGCAGTTCTTC.

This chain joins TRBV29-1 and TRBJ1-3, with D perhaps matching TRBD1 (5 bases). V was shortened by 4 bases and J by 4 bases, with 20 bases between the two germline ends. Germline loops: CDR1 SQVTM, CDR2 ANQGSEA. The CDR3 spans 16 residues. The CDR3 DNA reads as TGCAGCGTTGTGGGGTTGGTCGACAGTCTAGGAAACACCATATATTTT. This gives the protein CSVVGLVDSLGNTIYF.

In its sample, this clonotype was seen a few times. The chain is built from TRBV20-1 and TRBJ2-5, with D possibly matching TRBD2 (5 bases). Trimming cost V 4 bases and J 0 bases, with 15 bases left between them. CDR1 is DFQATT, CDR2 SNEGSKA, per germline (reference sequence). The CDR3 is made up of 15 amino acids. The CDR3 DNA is TGCAGTGCTACCACCTTGGGGAGACACCAAGAGACCCAGTACTTC. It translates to CSATTLGRHQETQYF.

This CDR3 reads CASTLWQGEEKLFF. CDR3 in DNA: TGTGCCAGCACCCTATGGCAGGGAGAAGAAAAACTGTTTTTT. V gene TRBV5-4 combines with J gene TRBJ1-4; D possibly corresponds to TRBD1 (5 bases). Deletions cut 6 bases from V and 8 bases from J, with 17 bases between. The CDR3 sequence is 14 residues long. Germline V gene data show CDR1 as SGHNT and CDR2 as YYREEE (reference sequence).